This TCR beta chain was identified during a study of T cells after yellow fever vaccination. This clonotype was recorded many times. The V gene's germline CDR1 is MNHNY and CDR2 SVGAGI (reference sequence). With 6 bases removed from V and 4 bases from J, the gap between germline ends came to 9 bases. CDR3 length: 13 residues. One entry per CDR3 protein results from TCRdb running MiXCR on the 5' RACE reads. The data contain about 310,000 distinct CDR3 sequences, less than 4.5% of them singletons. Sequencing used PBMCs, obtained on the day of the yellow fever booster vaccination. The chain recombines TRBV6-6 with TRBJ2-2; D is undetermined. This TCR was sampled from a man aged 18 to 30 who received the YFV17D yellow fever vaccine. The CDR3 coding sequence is TGTGCCAGCAGCCCGTGGCCCACCGGGGAGCTGTTTTTT. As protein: CASSPWPTGELFF.